This TCR beta chain appears in the sequencing data of a study of radiation and T cells in renal cell carcinoma. As to time point: baseline pretreatment blood. The treatment denotes: 15 Gy SBRT to primary tumor, nephrectomy 4 weeks later. Here immunoSEQ multiplex PCR was the method, and the copy in TCRdb shows in-frame clones only, minus some. This table holds 130,000 or so clones, approximately 91% found once. CDR1 SGHTS and CDR2 YDEGEE come from the germline V gene. This CDR3 region has 15 residues. The V end was cut by 4 bases, the J end by 5 bases, with 15 bases between. This specimen was blood, taken from a patient whose treatment included radiotherapy and nephrectomy. This rearrangement joins TRBV5-8 to TRBJ1-4, with D perhaps matching TRBD1 (6 bases). The clonotype comes from a woman in her fifties or sixties with renal cell carcinoma. The CDR3 is CASSRNGGQNEKLFF. The CDR3 DNA reads as TGTGCCAGCAGCCGCAACGGGGGGCAAAATGAAAAACTGTTTTTT.